The 23 T cell receptor beta chains presented below share a single source sample, sequenced in a study of shared clonotypes between healthy human individuals. Method: immunoSEQ multiplex PCR; TCRdb's copy keeps in-frame clones and lacks some. This sample has around 1.9 million clones, with 85% to 95% found just once. The naive CD8 population came from CD45RO-negative cells selected for CCR7, without terminally differentiated effector memory CD45RA+ cells. Input material: naive CD8+ T cells from PBMCs. The receptors here all came from a young man in good health. Some clones in this sample may be carry-over from other donors' samples.

This clone appeared a few times. This rearrangement joins TRBV30 to TRBJ1-1; weak D call: TRBD1 (6 bases). Trimming shortened V by 6 bases and J by 2 bases, and 13 bases separated the two germline ends. CDR3 length equals 13 residues. Germline CDR1 is GTSNPN and CDR2 is SVGIG (reference sequence). Here the CDR3 DNA reads TGTGCCTGCGCGGTGACAGGCAACACTGAAGCTTTCTTT. This codes for CACAVTGNTEAFF.

This sequence joins TRBV28 and TRBJ2-5, with 16 bases fitting TRBD2. The CDR3 is 21 amino acids. Trimming took 6 bases from V and 3 from J; bases not matched to a gene: 19. Germline values: CDR1 MDHEN, CDR2 SYDVKM. The CDR3 protein is CASRSPEWGLAGGVVEETQYF. The CDR3 DNA follows: TGTGCCAGCAGGAGCCCGGAGTGGGGACTAGCGGGAGGGGTGGTTGAAGAGACCCAGTACTTC.

In this sample, this clone turned up once. The V gene is TRBV7-2, the J gene TRBJ1-3, with no clear D. Germline V gives CDR1 SGHTA, CDR2 FQGNSA. Trimming took off 8 bases at V and 4 bases at J, with 6 bases between the two ends. CDR3 size: 11 residues. DNA for the CDR3: TGTGCCAGCGTTGAGGGAAACACCATATATTTT. Protein product: CASVEGNTIYF.

The table lists this clone with a count of one. The chain carries TRBV19 and TRBJ2-7, with 11 bases lining up with TRBD2. CDR3 length: 19 residues. Germline V gives CDR1 LNHDA, CDR2 SQIVND (reference sequence). The trim removed 5 bases at V and 3 bases at J, leaving 18 bases unmatched. The CDR3 bases are TGTGCCAGTAGTCCTCGTGCGGGACTAGCGGTAACGGGAGGCTACGAGCAGTACTTC. This encodes CASSPRAGLAVTGGYEQYF.

The chain is built from TRBV29-1 and TRBJ1-1; 7 bases line up with TRBD1. Germline CDR1 reads SQVTM; CDR2 reads ANQGSEA. V shed 6 bases and J 5 bases; nucleotides not matched to a gene: 12. The CDR3 has 14 residues. CDR3 bases: TGCAGCGTCTCTGGTATCACAGGGGAAACTGAAGCTTTCTTT. Translating gives CSVSGITGETEAFF.

The rearrangement joins TRBV6-5 to TRBJ2-7; D is uncertain. The CDR3 sequence is 15 residues long. Per germline, CDR1 MNHEY and CDR2 SVGAGI. With 1 base removed from V and 4 bases from J, the gap between germline ends came to 14 bases. CDR3 loop: CASSYYPTDGYEQYF. DNA of the CDR3: TGTGCCAGCAGTTACTATCCTACCGACGGGTACGAGCAGTACTTC.

The J gene is TRBJ1-2, the V gene TRBV5-1; D not certain. Trimming took 3 bases from V and 6 from J, leaving 18 bases between them. The CDR3 runs 15 residues. Germline V gives CDR1 SGHRS, CDR2 YFSETQ. Here the CDR3 reads CASSSTGEVSDGYTF. The CDR3 nucleotides are TGCGCCAGCAGCTCGACCGGGGAAGTTAGCGATGGCTACACCTTC.

This sequence joins TRBV27 and TRBJ2-5, with 7 bases aligning to TRBD2. After removal of 5 bases from V and 2 bases from J, the junction contained 14 bases not matched to a gene. Germline V CDR1 and CDR2: MNHEY, SMNVEV (reference sequence). There are 17 residues in the CDR3. Here the CDR3 DNA reads TGTGCCAGCAGTGGATTAACTAGCGTTCAAGGTCAAGAGACCCAGTACTTC. Translation: CASSGLTSVQGQETQYF.

This clone was recorded once. The V and J genes are TRBV11-3 and TRBJ1-2; D might be TRBD1 (5 bases). Trimming stripped 5 bases from V and 4 bases from J, with 26 bases between. CDR1 is SGHNT, CDR2 YENEEA, per germline. The CDR3 totals 18 residues. CDR3 residues: CASSPQDRTKIGTYGYTF. In nucleotides, the CDR3 is TGTGCCAGCAGCCCCCAAGATCGGACAAAAATCGGGACCTATGGCTACACCTTC. The whole variable domain, filled in from reference TRBV11-3 and TRBJ1-2, reads EAGVVQSPRYKIIEKKQPVAFWCNPISGHNTLYWYLQNLGQGPELLIRYENEEAVDDSQLPKDRFSAERLKGVDSTLKIQPAELGDSAVYLCASSPQDRTKIGTYGYTFGSGTRLTVV.

This clone was seen only once. The genes are TRBV27 and TRBJ1-2; D not certain. Germline CDR1 is MNHEY and CDR2 is SMNVEV (reference sequence). Trimming removed 2 bases at V and 0 bases at J, with 7 bases between. The CDR3 consists of 14 residues. The CDR3, as DNA: TGTGCCAGCAGTTTACGGTCGGCTAACTATGGCTACACCTTC. As protein: CASSLRSANYGYTF.

The chain employs TRBV6-1 and TRBJ2-7, with D perhaps given as TRBD1 or TRBD2 (5 bases each). CDR1 is MNHNS, CDR2 SASEGT, per germline. V gave up 4 bases and J gave up 4 bases, with 17 bases separating them. This CDR3 spans 15 amino acids. The CDR3 DNA sequence: TGTGCCAGCAGTGGGCCGGGGCTATATGGATACGAGCAGTACTTC. Protein sequence: CASSGPGLYGYEQYF.

The chain combines TRBV30 with TRBJ2-7, with TRBD1 identical over 8 bases. The CDR3 covers 11 residues. V shed 5 bases and J 4 bases; nucleotides not matched to a gene: 1. Germline CDR1 and CDR2: GTSNPN and SVGIG (reference sequence). CDR3 loop: CAWDRGYEQYF. CDR3 DNA sequence: TGTGCCTGGGACAGGGGATACGAGCAGTACTTC.

This chain uses TRBV6-6 with TRBJ2-7, with D tentatively TRBD1 or TRBD2 (5 bases each). The germline gives CDR1 MNHNY, CDR2 SVGAGI (reference sequence). The V end was cut by 8 bases, the J end by 2 bases, with 13 bases between. The CDR3 contains 13 residues. The CDR3, as DNA: TGTGCCAGCCGGGGACCAGTACCCTACGAGCAGTACTTC. Its translation: CASRGPVPYEQYF.

CDR3 coding DNA: TGTGCCAGCAGCTTTGGCGGGTACAATGAGCAGTTCTTC. Translated, it gives CASSFGGYNEQFF. The chain links TRBV13 to TRBJ2-1; D may be TRBD2 (5 bases). The CDR3 consists of 13 residues. Trimming removed 3 bases at V and 4 bases at J, with 7 bases between. Germline CDR1 and CDR2: PRHDT and FYEKMQ (reference sequence).

J is TRBJ2-3 and V is TRBV29-1; 7 bases agree with TRBD1. The V and J ends lost 5 bases and 5 bases, in that order; junction bases with no gene match: 7. Germline V gene data show CDR1 as SQVTM and CDR2 as ANQGSEA. CDR3 length: 13 amino acids. This chain's CDR3 is CSVRGQGVDTQYF. The CDR3 bases are TGCAGCGTTAGGGGGCAGGGAGTAGATACGCAGTATTTT.

The V and J genes are TRBV2 and TRBJ1-3; D gene uncertain. There are 13 residues in the CDR3. Germline CDR1 is SNHLY and CDR2 is FYNNEI. V dropped 10 bases and J dropped 0 bases, with 10 bases sitting between them. DNA of the CDR3: TGTGCCACCGACACCCGCTCTGGAAACACCATATATTTT. It specifies CATDTRSGNTIYF. Full variable domain (missing parts from reference TRBV2 and TRBJ1-3): EPEVTQTPSHQVTQMGQEVILRCVPISNHLYFYWYRQILGQKVEFLVSFYNNEISEKSEIFDDQFSVERPDGSNFTLKIRSTKLEDSAMYFCATDTRSGNTIYFGEGSWLTVV.

The V call is TRBV19, the J call TRBJ2-7, with 8 bases that match TRBD1. J was trimmed by 7 bases and V by 5 bases; bases with no gene match: 4. The germline V gene has CDR1 LNHDA and CDR2 SQIVND (reference sequence). The CDR3 covers 12 residues. The CDR3 DNA reads as TGTGCCAGTAGTCTGACAGGGGCAGAGCAGTACTTC. This codes for CASSLTGAEQYF.

J is TRBJ2-1 and V is TRBV6-5; a weak D match, TRBD2 (5 bases). The germline CDR1 and CDR2 sequences are MNHEY and SVGAGI. V was cut by 3 bases and J by 4 bases, with 16 bases left in between. This CDR3 region has 16 residues. This CDR3 reads CASSYTLGSGYNEQFF. DNA for the CDR3: TGTGCCAGCAGTTATACTTTGGGGAGTGGGTACAATGAGCAGTTCTTC.

The CDR3 is CASSLVTGSYGYTF. CDR3 nucleotide sequence: TGTGCCAGCAGCTTGGTTACGGGCAGCTATGGCTACACCTTC. The V call is TRBV5-6, the J call TRBJ1-2; the D is unclear. Germline lookup yields CDR1 SGHDT and CDR2 YYEEEE. V was clipped by 0 bases and J by 4 bases, with 10 bases between them. CDR3 length equals 14 residues.

The chain has TRBV19 and TRBJ2-5; 14 nucleotides line up with TRBD2. Per germline, CDR1 LNHDA and CDR2 SQIVND (reference sequence). With V trimmed by 4 bases and J by 5 bases, 3 bases remained unmatched. This CDR3 contains 15 residues. The CDR3 loop is CASSTRTSGRETQYF. The CDR3 DNA sequence: TGTGCCAGTAGTACCCGGACTAGCGGGAGGGAGACCCAGTACTTC.

V and J are TRBV4-3 and TRBJ2-7; 11 nucleotides agree with TRBD2. The V segment lost 1 base and the J segment 5 bases; nucleotides outside the gene matches: 13. This CDR3 is 18 amino acids long. Looked up from germline, CDR1 is LGHNA and CDR2 is YSLEER. This CDR3 is CASSQVWASGRNIHEQYF. The CDR3 DNA follows: TGCGCCAGCAGCCAAGTCTGGGCTAGCGGGAGGAACATCCACGAGCAGTACTTC.

The chain links TRBV13 to TRBJ2-7, with TRBD2 identical over 9 bases. After removal of 1 base from V and 1 base from J, the junction contained 5 bases not matched to a gene. CDR3 length: 16 amino acids. The germline gives CDR1 PRHDT, CDR2 FYEKMQ (reference sequence). The CDR3 reads CASSLVGSGRSYEQYF. In DNA, the CDR3 is TGTGCCAGCAGCTTAGTTGGTAGCGGGAGATCCTACGAGCAGTACTTC.

The chain joins TRBV7-9 to TRBJ2-3; the D is unclear. Germline V gene sequence: CDR1 SEHNR, CDR2 FQNEAQ (reference sequence). The CDR3 is 10 amino acids. The DNA for the CDR3 is TGTTTCCCAACGCCAGATACGCAGTATTTT. Translating gives CFPTPDTQYF.